This record covers a single T cell receptor (beta chain). The data were obtained in a study of PD-L1 blockade in urothelial cancer. The wider study: Anywhere from 0 to 3 prior chemotherapy regimens had been received by patients.

Time point given: pretreatment peripheral blood. Trimming took 0 bases from V and 7 from J; bases not matched to a gene: 4. The germline CDR1 and CDR2 sequences are SGHRS and YFSETQ. The CDR3 has 15 residues. Some clones are missing from TCRdb's copy, which holds only in-frame ones; the method was immunoSEQ multiplex PCR. The table records 95,000 to 100,000 clones, around 86% of them present only once. V is TRBV5-1 and J is TRBJ1-6; the match to TRBD1 covers 7 bases. The specimen comprised PBMCs, sampled around atezolizumab (anti-PD-L1) treatment. The sequence was collected from a man aged 55 to 70 with urothelial cancer. The CDR3 here is CASSLGGTENSPLHF. The CDR3 DNA follows: TGCGCCAGCAGCTTGGGTGGGACAGAGAATTCACCCCTCCACTTT.